Below are 3 T cell receptor beta chains sequenced from a single sample in a study of CD8+ T cells in alopecia areata. Treatment meaning: oral pan-JAK inhibitor, 5-10 mg twice daily. RNA was extracted and reverse transcribed into cDNA as the sequencing template. Libraries were prepared by immunoSEQ multiplex PCR; TCRdb keeps only in-frame clonotypes and omits some of them. This sample has about 210,000 clones, with over 60% found just once. The material was CD4+ T cells sorted from blood, obtained at week 44, from a patient treated with tofacitinib. Every receptor here comes from a human donor with alopecia areata.

This clone was seen more than once but under ten times. The chain uses TRBV7-2 and TRBJ2-3; unclear D gene. The V and J ends lost 4 bases and 9 bases respectively, with 8 bases between them. Germline CDR1 and CDR2: SGHTA and FQGNSA. The CDR3 consists of 11 residues. The CDR3 is CASSSTLTQYF. The CDR3 coding sequence is TGTGCCAGCAGCTCCACCCTGACGCAGTATTTT.

The rearrangement joins TRBV4-3 to TRBJ2-5; a possible D gene is TRBD2 (5 bases). This CDR3 contains 16 residues. Trimming took off 0 bases at V and 1 base at J, with 12 bases between the two ends. Germline V gene data show CDR1 as LGHNA and CDR2 as YSLEER. The CDR3 loop reads CASSQDWPGSQETQYF. The CDR3 DNA sequence: TGCGCCAGCAGCCAAGATTGGCCGGGGAGCCAAGAGACCCAGTACTTC.

This chain uses TRBV29-1 with TRBJ1-1, with 7 nucleotides matching TRBD1. V gave up 7 bases and J gave up 1 base; unmatched junction bases: 12. CDR1 is SQVTM, CDR2 ANQGSEA, per germline. This CDR3 has 15 amino acids. DNA for the CDR3: TGCAGCGCCCAAACCCAGGGACAGTCGAACACTGAAGCTTTCTTT. This translates into CSAQTQGQSNTEAFF.